This T cell receptor (beta chain) was recovered during a study of vaccination effects on CD4 cells after COVID-19. Study-wide findings and caveats: Clones from infection and from vaccination both contracted markedly late after vaccination.

TCRdb's table, derived via immunoSEQ multiplex PCR, lists solely in-frame clones and lacks some. The table includes roughly 70,000 clones, under 80% detected once. Pools of viral peptides were used by the ViraFEST assay to expand antigen-specific CD4+ T cells ahead of sequencing. Following 10 days of culture, CD4+ T cells were isolated. Vaccine administered to participants consisted of two doses of either BNT162b2 or mRNA-1273. Absence of prior SARS-CoV-2 infection characterized the vaccine recipients, who showed negative nucleocapsid antibodies. Wells containing a few million PBMC each were cultured with roughly 10 IU/ml IL-2 and 8 to 10 ug/ml peptides. Germline V gene data show CDR1 as MNHNY and CDR2 as SVGAGI (reference sequence). V dropped 4 bases and J dropped 7 bases, with 20 bases sitting between them. The CDR3 has 16 amino acids. On this clone itself: The antigen remains undetermined.

The genes are TRBV6-6 and TRBJ2-1, with D unclear. This receptor was obtained from a human donor who received a COVID-19 vaccine. This specimen was CD4+ T cells from PBMCs cultured with HCoV-OC43 spike peptides, taken after COVID-19 vaccination. The subset denotes: HCoV-OC43 spike overlapping peptide pool stimulation. The CDR3: CASSSPQYSGGNEQFF. CDR3 nucleotide sequence: TGTGCCAGCAGTTCTCCCCAATATTCCGGTGGGAATGAGCAGTTCTTC.